This T cell receptor (beta chain) was retrieved from a study of shared clonotypes between healthy human individuals. Findings and caveats of the study: Sampling covered nothing but blood. Tissue TCR repertoires likely differ from those found in blood.

Germline V gives CDR1 SGHAT, CDR2 FQNNGV. Germline trimming cut 2 bases from V and 0 bases from J; bases unmatched to any gene: 6. The CDR3 runs to 17 residues. At the deep level, the assay was run. Every immunoSEQ plate was one replicate of a subset's evenly spread DNA. Roughly 30,000 T cell genomes (approximately 0.2 ug DNA) went into each sorted-subset replicate. TCRdb's copy holds only in-frame clones and misses some; the assay was immunoSEQ multiplex PCR. The sample lists hundreds of thousands of clones, less than 80% occurring once. About this clone itself: Its antigen is not identified.

This TCR came from a young woman in good health. This chain uses TRBV11-2 with TRBJ2-3, with 9 bases fitting TRBD2. Sequenced sample: memory CD4+ T cells sorted from blood. Subset of the sample: CD45RA-negative fraction. The CDR3 bases are TGTGCCAGCAGCTTAAGGAGGCTAGCGGGAAGCACAGATACGCAGTATTTT. This codes for CASSLRRLAGSTDTQYF.